Listed below are T cell receptor beta chains from one sample, sequenced in a study of spatial heterogeneity in lung cancer. TCRdb recomputed calls from the 5' RACE reads with MiXCR, one row per CDR3 protein. Altogether about 92,000 distinct CDR3 sequences are present, approximately 12% being singletons, with the ten largest covering over 40%. The specimen was PBMCs, collected at surgery. These receptor sequences come from a male donor with early-stage non-small cell lung cancer. The CDR3 runs from the conserved cysteine through the conserved F or W. A D gene is named only where the DNA matches it firmly. The size entry is marked missing in some rows and otherwise reads once, few, many or a size class.

size	D	length	V	J	CDR3	DNA
few	-	15	TRBV25-1	TRBJ2-3	CASSQLGISTDTQYF	TGTGCCAGCAGCCAATTAGGGATAAGCACAGATACGCAGTATTTT
many	-	13	TRBV13	TRBJ1-5	CASSRQAEKPQHF	TGTGCCAGCAGCCGACAGGCTGAAAAGCCCCAGCATTTT
once	-	15	TRBV5-4	TRBJ2-7	CASSSEGSVGYEQYF	TGTGCCAGCAGCTCAGAGGGAAGCGTGGGCTACGAGCAGTACTTC
once	-	16	TRBV18	TRBJ1-6	CASSPTGITNNSPLHF	TGTGCCAGCTCACCGACAGGAATAACAAATAATTCACCCCTCCACTTT
once	-	15	TRBV10-1	TRBJ2-5	CASSESPGPQETQYF	TGCGCCAGCAGTGAGTCTCCCGGACCGCAAGAGACCCAGTACTTC
once	-	15	TRBV29-1	TRBJ1-3	CSVGEGAVSGNTIYF	TGCAGCGTTGGGGAAGGGGCCGTCTCTGGAAACACCATATATTTT
-	-	15	TRBV28	TRBJ1-5	CASRGSLGGNQPQHF	TGTGCCAGCAGGGGCAGCCTCGGCGGCAATCAGCCCCAGCATTTT
many	-	13	TRBV10-3	TRBJ2-3	CAINRAGTDTQYF	TGTGCCATCAACCGCGCCGGCACAGATACGCAGTATTTT
few	-	14	TRBV10-3	TRBJ2-7	CAIKTRAGDVEQYF	TGTGCCATCAAAACGAGGGCCGGGGATGTCGAGCAGTACTTC
few	-	13	TRBV29-1	TRBJ2-3	CSVEDGGTDTQYF	TGCAGCGTTGAAGACGGGGGCACAGATACGCAGTATTTT
few	TRBD1	14	TRBV2	TRBJ2-2	CARGDSSYTGELFF	TGTGCCAGGGGGGACAGCAGCTACACCGGGGAGCTGTTTTTT
-	-	13	TRBV5-1	TRBJ2-6	CASSLPGANVLTF	TGCGCCAGCAGCTTGCCTGGGGCCAACGTCCTGACTTTC
-	-	12	TRBV20-1	TRBJ2-5	CSARADGGTQYF	TGCAGTGCTAGAGCGGACGGCGGGACCCAGTACTTC
-	-	13	TRBV2	TRBJ1-6	CASTPTGNSPLHF	TGTGCCAGCACCCCGACCGGTAATTCACCCCTCCACTTT
-	-	14	TRBV6-6	TRBJ2-7	CASSYAGPSYEQYF	TGTGCCAGCAGTTACGCGGGACCGTCCTACGAGCAGTACTTC
-	-	16	TRBV11-3	TRBJ2-3	CASSLNTWSPTDTQYF	TGTGCCAGCAGCCTAAACACCTGGTCGCCAACAGATACGCAGTATTTT
-	TRBD1	15	TRBV4-1	TRBJ2-5	CASSLGTGGLETQYF	TGCGCCAGCAGCCTTGGGACAGGGGGCTTGGAGACCCAGTACTTC
few	TRBD1	15	TRBV11-3	TRBJ1-3	CASSPGTGTGNTIYF	TGTGCCAGCAGCCCTGGGACAGGGACTGGAAACACCATATATTTT